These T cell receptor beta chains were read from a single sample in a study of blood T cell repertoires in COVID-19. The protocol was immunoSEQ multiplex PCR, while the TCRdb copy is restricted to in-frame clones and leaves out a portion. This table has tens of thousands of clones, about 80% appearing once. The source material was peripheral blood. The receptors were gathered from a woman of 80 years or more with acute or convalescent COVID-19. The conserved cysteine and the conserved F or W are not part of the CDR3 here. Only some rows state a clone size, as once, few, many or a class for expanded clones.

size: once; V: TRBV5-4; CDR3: ASSWERGGQETQY
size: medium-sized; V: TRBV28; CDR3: ASSLGVNTEAF
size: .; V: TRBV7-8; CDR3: ASSKTTSQETQY
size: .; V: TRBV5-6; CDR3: ASSLAGGPGELF
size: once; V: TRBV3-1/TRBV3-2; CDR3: ASSPSGGGTEAF
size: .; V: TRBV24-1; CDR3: ATSKGGTSDQETQY
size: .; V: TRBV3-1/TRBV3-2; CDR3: ASSQDPTSGAQETQY
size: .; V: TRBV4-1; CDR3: ASSHLRLAGVPGELF
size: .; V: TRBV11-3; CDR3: ASSLPDKAHNEKLF
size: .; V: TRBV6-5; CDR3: ASRLQANSGNTIY
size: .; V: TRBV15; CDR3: ATSRDRIKSRTGVVGYT
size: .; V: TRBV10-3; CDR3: AISDFRGSGNTIY
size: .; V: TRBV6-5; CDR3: ASRLSGEQY
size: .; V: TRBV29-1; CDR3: SAQGHNTEAF
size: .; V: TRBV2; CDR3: ASSIGVGEQF
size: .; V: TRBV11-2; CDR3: ASCKFPGQGYEQY
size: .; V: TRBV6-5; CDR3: ASSRLAETYEQY
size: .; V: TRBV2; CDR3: ASSPKGARAYEQY
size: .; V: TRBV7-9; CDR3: ASSLNSFGETQY
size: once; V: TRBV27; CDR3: ASSFAHSSYNSPLH
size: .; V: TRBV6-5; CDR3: ASRTRGTEAF
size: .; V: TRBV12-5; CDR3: ASGLSAGVVTQY
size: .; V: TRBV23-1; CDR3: ASSHLPLCTDTQY
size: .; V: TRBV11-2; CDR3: ASSLGTGAYEQY
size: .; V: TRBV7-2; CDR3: ASSLTTGQSQNYEQY
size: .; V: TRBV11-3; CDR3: ASSFSLSLAGGTNEQF
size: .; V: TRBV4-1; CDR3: ASSQDPPPGLAHEQF
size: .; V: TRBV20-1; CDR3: SAKWATEAF
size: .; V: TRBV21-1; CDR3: ASSLNRGLAGVNHYEQY
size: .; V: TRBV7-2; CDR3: ASSPGGLAGKGAQY
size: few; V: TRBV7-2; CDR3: ASSLAGGPAGELF
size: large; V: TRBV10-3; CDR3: AISESGTVIAEAF
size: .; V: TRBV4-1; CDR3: ASSQVGGGLAGGHSGANVLT
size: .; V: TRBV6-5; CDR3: ASSYASPGYEQY
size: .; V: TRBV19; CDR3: ASRSSGSAGANVLT
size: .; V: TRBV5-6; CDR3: ASSFRGRRGNTIY
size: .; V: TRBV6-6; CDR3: ASSGQRANYGYT
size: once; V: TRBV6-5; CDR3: ASTPRWAGAGEQY
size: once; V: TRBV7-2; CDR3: ASRRTSGGTDTQY
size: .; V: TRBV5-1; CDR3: ASSLRPGIDNEQF
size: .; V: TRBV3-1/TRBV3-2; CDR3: ASSRSGPGGNTQPKTQY
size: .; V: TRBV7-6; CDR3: ASSSILSGSGNTIY
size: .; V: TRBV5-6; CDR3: ASRGVRGETQY
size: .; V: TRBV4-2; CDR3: ASSQVPGKGNEQF
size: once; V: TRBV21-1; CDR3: ASSPSGNSYEQY
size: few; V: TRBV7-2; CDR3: ASSPRGGYGYT